The source of this T cell receptor (beta chain) is a study of immune evolution from preneoplasia to lung adenocarcinoma (dated by TCRdb to the early 2020s). Turning to the overall study: The study profiled immune contexture across lung adenocarcinoma precursors and invasive adenocarcinoma using immune gene expression, TCR sequencing and multiplex immunofluorescence. Resected precursor lesions (AAH, AIS, MIA) and invasive adenocarcinomas were compared against paired morphologically normal lung tissue. Sample size was determined by specimen availability and not by a prior power calculation. Whole exome sequencing and methylation data from the same cohort of nodules were integrated with the immune data. In total, the cohort included 40 to 60 patients with pulmonary nodules, all of whom underwent surgical resection. TCR sequencing data came from 50 to 55 patients. According to the study, around 100 samples were used for TCR sequencing. POLYSOLVER was used to infer Class I HLA alleles from exome data, and LOHHLA was used to detect allele-specific HLA loss.

The immunoSEQ hsTCRbeta Kit was used to sequence TCR beta CDR3 regions from DNA. The source study handled its data this way. TCR sequencing data were analysed with the ImmunoSEQ Analyzer. T cell clonality was defined as 1 minus Pielou's evenness computed on productive rearrangements. T cell diversity was measured with the inverse Simpson index on productive templates. T cell density was defined as TCR beta template counts normalized to usable DNA, with usable DNA estimated by amplification and sequencing of housekeeping genes. Two-sided Kruskal-Wallis tests were used to compare TCR metrics across histologic stages. TCRdb obtained this table from immuneACCESS and retained in-frame rearrangements with V and J assigned. These tables miss some clones; where compared with another copy, unresolved V genes account for less than half of the shortfall, and the remainder is unexplained. The V and J calls and clone size were taken over from that table, and D and trimming were inferred from the DNA. Within this sample are around 6,000 clones, with approximately 70% of them counted one time only. The top ten clonotypes cover around 21% of the sample.

Resection was performed on patients in Japan or China between the mid-2010s and the late 2010s. Two lung cancer pathologists independently reviewed H&E slides to confirm the histologic diagnosis of every case. DNA was isolated from FFPE tissue using the AllPrep DNA/RNA FFPE Kit. Worth noting for this clone: Its binding antigen is unknown. Nothing much larger sits one base from this clone, and base qualities are not available.

Results the study describes overall, beyond this receptor: Normal lung had the highest top T cell clone frequencies, which appeared to decline progressively from AAH through AIS, MIA and invasive adenocarcinoma. The findings rested on association rather than direct causation, and larger cohorts with long-term follow-up and longitudinal biopsies were considered necessary. Because every patient came from Japan and China, how well the results apply to Western populations was uncertain. Clonality was highest in normal lung, while later-stage lesions appeared to have lower clonality but higher T cell density and diversity.

The specimen sequenced was FFPE adjacent normal lung tissue. This TCR derives from an older person with lung adenocarcinoma.

The nucleotides are TGTGCTAGTGGTTCCACGGGACATGACCCTAGAACCTACAATGAGCAGTTCTTC. Its amino acids are CASGSTGHDPRTYNEQFF. The sequence links TRBV12-5 to TRBJ2-1; possibly the D gene is TRBD1, per 6 matching bases. V is clipped by 4 bases and J by 2 bases, and the sequence between their germline boundaries is 21 bases long. From the cysteine through the phenylalanine, the CDR3 covers 18 amino acids. The kept DNA is CDR3 alone, 54 bases in frame from the first base. As encoded in the germline V gene, CDR1 is LGHNT while CDR2 is FRNRAP.